This T cell receptor (beta chain) was captured in a study of cytomegalovirus exposure and HLA in healthy donors. General study results and limits: The study designated some 180 TCR beta chains cytomegalovirus-associated.

Notes on this clone: Antigen: not known.

V trimming: 7 bases; J trimming: 15 bases; junction bases outside the gene matches: 11. CDR3 size: 13 residues. Germline V gives CDR1 SNHLY, CDR2 FYNNEI. Amplification used 60 Vbeta primers and 13 Jbeta primers. The data were produced by immunoSEQ multiplex PCR, yet TCRdb's version contains in-frame clones alone and is incomplete. The data show 100,000 to 150,000 clones, with 77% seen just once and over 10% held by the top ten. This TCR was sampled from a woman in her thirties or forties in good health and CMV-seropositive. The V call is TRBV2, the J call TRBJ2-1; 11 bases are a match to TRBD2. The sequenced sample consisted of PBMCs. CDR3 coding DNA: TGTGCCAGCAAGGGGTTAGCGGGAGGGCCCGGGTTCTTC. Translation: CASKGLAGGPGFF.